This record looks at one TCR beta chain sequence and its context. Its cognate antigen is unknown. This entry belongs to a study of cytomegalovirus exposure and HLA in healthy donors. Findings of the study overall: Later on, analysis showed that most CMV-associated TCR beta chains appeared to be HLA-restricted. In a later analysis, DRB1 alleles had the most associated TCRs; HLA-C alleles the fewest.

Primers for the PCR totalled 60 Vbeta and 13 Jbeta. Method: immunoSEQ multiplex PCR; TCRdb's copy keeps in-frame clones and lacks some. The sample has around 100,000 clones, over 70% seen once; the top ten hold over 4%. This TCR came from a man aged 45 to 65 in good health and CMV-seropositive. Material for sequencing was PBMCs.

The CDR3 coding sequence is TGCGCCAGCAGCCAGGGACAGGGGAAGGAAAAACTGTTTTTT. Encoded protein: CASSQGQGKEKLFF. This sequence joins TRBV5-1 and TRBJ1-4; 10 bases agree with TRBD1. There are 14 residues in the CDR3. Germline V gene lookup returns CDR1 SGHRS and CDR2 YFSETQ. J lost 8 bases, V lost 4 bases, and 5 bases had no gene match.